Sequencing of this TCR beta chain was carried out in a study of human CD8 memory T cell subsets. The CDR3 runs 16 residues. Germline-derived CDR1 and CDR2 are LGHNA and YNFKEQ. Libraries targeted TCR beta using 5' RACE with UMIs. Per the study methods: Functional CDR3 beta clonotypes numbered about 2,700 to 18,000 in each TCR beta library. Each CDR3 protein gets one entry in TCRdb, which reprocessed the 5' RACE reads and gives no DNA. The V and J calls shown here were made by TCRdb, not taken from the authors' results. The sample yields almost 7,500 distinct CDR3 sequences, of which the top ten take up 20% to 30%. A word on this clonotype: Its antigen is not identified.

Progenitor exhausted-like CD8+ memory cells (TPEX) were CCR7+ PD-1+ TIGIT+. PBMC originated from healthy-donor buffy coats. Findings and caveats of the study: Compared with precursor exhausted T cells, stem-like memory T cells were suggested by Chao1 estimates to be more diverse.

Sequenced: CD8+ T cells from PBMCs. This chain connects TRBV4-2 to TRBJ2-5. This TCR came from a human donor in good health. The CDR3 here is CASSQEVRTSGETQYF.